The 25 T cell receptor beta chains below come from one sample, sequenced in a study of early T cells in non-severe SARS-CoV-2 infection. TCRdb redid the calling of the 5' RACE reads with MiXCR, one entry per CDR3 protein. This table has some 54,000 distinct CDR3 sequences, 8.5% to 10% appearing once. Sequencing input: whole blood. The receptors derive from an adult who was a healthcare worker with PCR-confirmed SARS-CoV-2 infection or an uninfected control (not recorded which).

This clonotype was detected ten times or more. This chain uses TRBV4-2 with TRBJ2-4, with 8 bases that match TRBD2. With V trimmed by 0 bases and J by 1 base, 8 bases remained unmatched. The CDR3 spans 18 residues. Per the germline V gene, CDR1 is LGHNA and CDR2 is YNFKEQ. CDR3 nucleotides: TGTGCCAGCAGCCAAGACCCCGGACTAGCACCTGCCAAAAACATTCAGTACTTC. Protein sequence: CASSQDPGLAPAKNIQYF.

This clonotype was counted at least ten times. The DNA for the CDR3 is TGTGCCAGCAGCTCCAGAAGGGGCGCCGGGCATCAGCCCCAGCATTTT. The encoded protein is CASSSRRGAGHQPQHF. The J gene is TRBJ1-5, the V gene TRBV7-9; D may be TRBD1 (5 bases). CDR1 is SEHNR and CDR2 is FQNEAQ in the germline V gene (reference sequence). The V gene lost 4 bases and the J gene lost 5 bases, with 18 bases spanning the gap. The CDR3 has 16 amino acids.

This clonotype has a count of ten or more. The chain employs TRBV7-2 and TRBJ2-1; D may be TRBD2 (6 bases). Germline V gene lookup returns CDR1 SGHTA and CDR2 FQGNSA. V was pared by 1 base and J by 9 bases, with 13 bases between. The CDR3 consists of 14 residues. CDR3 protein: CASSLVPGAGEQFF. CDR3 DNA: TGTGCCAGCAGCTTAGTTCCGGGAGCGGGTGAGCAGTTCTTC.

This clonotype appeared many times. The V and J genes are TRBV7-2 and TRBJ1-1; TRBD1 matches 7 bases. The V gene end was trimmed by 3 bases and the J gene end by 0 bases; junction bases not matched to a gene: 4. The CDR3 is 15 residues long. Per the germline V gene, CDR1 is SGHTA and CDR2 is FQGNSA. The CDR3 region has the DNA TGTGCCAGCAGCTTTCAGACAGGGATGAACACTGAAGCTTTCTTT. This codes for CASSFQTGMNTEAFF.

The genes are TRBV29-1 and TRBJ1-4, with TRBD1 matching 9 bases. The V and J ends lost 7 bases and 8 bases, in that order; junction bases with no gene match: 5. CDR1 and CDR2 (germline): SQVTM, ANQGSEA. The CDR3 covers 12 residues. The CDR3 sequence: CSGTGEEEKLFF. The CDR3 DNA follows: TGCAGCGGGACAGGGGAGGAGGAAAAACTGTTTTTT.

This clonotype was seen many times. The rearrangement joins TRBV20-1 to TRBJ2-5; 15 bases line up with TRBD2. V trimming: 0 bases; J trimming: 1 base; junction bases outside the gene matches: 6. Per germline, CDR1 DFQATT and CDR2 SNEGSKA (reference sequence). The CDR3 totals 18 residues. In DNA form, the CDR3 reads TGCAGTGCTAGAGACTGGACTAGCGGGAGGGAAGGCCAAGAGACCCAGTACTTC. It translates to CSARDWTSGREGQETQYF.

This clonotype occurred a few times. This chain links TRBV29-1 with TRBJ2-7, with D perhaps matching TRBD1 or TRBD2 (5 bases each). CDR3 length: 12 residues. V lost 4 bases, J lost 4 bases, and 11 bases lay in between. Germline CDR1 is SQVTM and CDR2 is ANQGSEA. For the CDR3, the DNA is TGCAGCGTTGTCGAGGGGCCGTACGAGCAGTACTTC. This gives the protein CSVVEGPYEQYF.

This sequence joins TRBV7-2 and TRBJ1-1; D might be TRBD1 (6 bases). There are 13 residues in the CDR3. The V end lost 5 bases, the J end lost 4 bases, and 11 bases lay between the germline ends. CDR1 is SGHTA, CDR2 FQGNSA, per germline. CDR3 sequence (DNA): TGTGCCAGCAGCAAAAACAGGGCCACTGAAGCTTTCTTT. Amino acid sequence: CASSKNRATEAFF. Full variable domain (missing parts from reference TRBV7-2 and TRBJ1-1): GAGVSQSPSNKVTEKGKDVELRCDPISGHTALYWYRQSLGQGLEFLIYFQGNSAPDKSGLPSDRFSAERTGGSVSTLTIQRTQQEDSAVYLCASSKNRATEAFFGQGTRLTVV.

This clonotype was seen repeatedly, ten times or more. The CDR3 nucleotides read TGTGCCAGCAGTCAACAACATTCCTACGAGCAGTACTTC. Translating gives CASSQQHSYEQYF. This chain uses TRBV6-2 or TRBV6-3 with TRBJ2-7; D gene ambiguous. Trimming removed 5 bases at V and 1 base at J, with 9 bases between. This CDR3 has 13 amino acids. Per germline, CDR1 MNHEY and CDR2 SVGEGT.

This clonotype was observed many times. V usage is TRBV5-1 and J usage is TRBJ2-1, with TRBD2 identical over 16 bases. After removal of 5 bases from V and 4 bases from J, the junction contained 3 bases not matched to a gene. The CDR3 sequence is 16 residues long. The V gene's germline CDR1 is SGHRS and CDR2 YFSETQ. The CDR3 bases are TGCGCCAGCAGGCCGGGACTAGCGGGAGGGTACAATGAGCAGTTCTTC. As protein: CASRPGLAGGYNEQFF.

This clonotype was picked up a small number of times. The chain carries TRBV5-5 and TRBJ1-1, with D possibly being TRBD1 (5 bases). The CDR3 has 14 residues. With 0 bases removed from V and 4 bases from J, the gap between germline ends came to 10 bases. Germline CDR1 SGHKS, CDR2 YYEKEE (reference sequence). Here the CDR3 DNA reads TGTGCCAGCAGCTTGGTCCTGGGACTCACTGAAGCTTTCTTT. It specifies CASSLVLGLTEAFF.

The rearrangement links TRBV3-1 to TRBJ2-6; possibly TRBD2 for D (6 bases). CDR3 size: 18 residues. Looked up from germline, CDR1 is LGHDT and CDR2 is YNNKEL (reference sequence). Trimming removed 7 bases from V and 2 bases from J, with 21 bases in between. The DNA for the CDR3 is TGTGCCAGCACCGGGGGTCCTGGGACTCTGGCTGGGGCCAACGTCCTGACTTTC. It encodes CASTGGPGTLAGANVLTF. Looking up the rest from reference TRBV3-1 and TRBJ2-6 gives the full variable domain: DTAVSQTPKYLVTQMGNDKSIKCEQNLGHDTMYWYKQDSKKFLKIMFSYNNKELIINETVPNRFSPKSPDKAHLNLHINSLELGDSAVYFCASTGGPGTLAGANVLTFGAGSRLTVL.

On this clonotype itself: The junction departs from the called germline gene at one end, perhaps through a read error. CDR3 in amino acids: CASSLASHGAIGFF. The CDR3 nucleotides read TGTGCCAGCAGTTTGGCTTCGCACGGGGCTATAGGGTTCTTC. The genes are TRBV12-3 or TRBV12-4 and TRBJ1-2; D is perhaps TRBD1 (5 bases). The length of the CDR3 is 14 residues.

The V gene is TRBV11-3, the J gene TRBJ2-6; TRBD1 agrees at 8 bases. The CDR3 sequence is 16 residues long. Trimming took 5 bases from V and 0 from J; bases not matched to a gene: 3. Germline lookup yields CDR1 SGHNT and CDR2 YENEEA. The CDR3 reads CASSTGQGSGANVLTF. The DNA for the CDR3 is TGTGCCAGCAGCACCGGACAGGGCTCTGGGGCCAACGTCCTGACTTTC.

The rearrangement uses TRBV6-1 and TRBJ2-4; 8 positions agree with TRBD2. With V trimmed by 2 bases and J by 2 bases, 11 bases remained unmatched. The CDR3 spans 18 residues. Germline V gene lookup returns CDR1 MNHNS and CDR2 SASEGT. The CDR3 DNA reads as TGTGCCAGCAGTGAAATCCCAACAGCGGGAGCCTCCAAAAACATTCAGTACTTC. Protein: CASSEIPTAGASKNIQYF.

The chain employs TRBV6-5 and TRBJ2-2; 7 bases map to TRBD2. The CDR3 covers 16 residues. V lost 5 bases, J lost 4 bases, and 10 bases stayed unmatched. In germline, CDR1 is MNHEY, CDR2 SVGAGI. The CDR3 loop reads CASSILGGRGTGELFF. Here the CDR3 DNA reads TGTGCCAGCAGTATACTCGGCGGGAGAGGCACCGGGGAGCTGTTTTTT.

This clonotype has ten or more counts. The rearrangement uses TRBV7-6 and TRBJ1-2; 7 bases align to TRBD1. The CDR3 consists of 15 residues. The germline gives CDR1 SGHVS, CDR2 FNYEAQ. V lost 1 base to trimming and J lost 6 bases; unmatched junction nucleotides: 8. The CDR3 region has the DNA TGTGCCAGCAGCTTAGAGGGGGCCCCGTGGAATGGCTACACCTTC. This gives the protein CASSLEGAPWNGYTF.

This clonotype came up many times. The gene calls are TRBV24-1 and TRBJ2-1; D call uncertain. This CDR3 has 11 amino acids. Germline loops: CDR1 KGHDR, CDR2 SFDVKD. V dropped 4 bases and J dropped 5 bases, with 2 bases sitting between them. In nucleotides, the CDR3 is TGTGCCACCAGTGAGGACAATGAGCAGTTCTTC. It specifies CATSEDNEQFF.

This chain joins TRBV2 and TRBJ2-3; TRBD1 agrees at 7 bases. V shed 7 bases and J 0 bases; nucleotides not matched to a gene: 4. Per the germline V gene, CDR1 is SNHLY and CDR2 is FYNNEI. The CDR3 sequence is 14 residues long. The CDR3 protein is CASNRDSSTDTQYF. For the CDR3, the DNA is TGTGCCAGCAACCGGGACAGTAGCACAGATACGCAGTATTTT.

The chain carries TRBV5-1 and TRBJ2-1; 11 bases are a match to TRBD2. Germline V gene lookup returns CDR1 SGHRS and CDR2 YFSETQ. V was clipped by 9 bases and J by 4 bases; unmatched bases: 3. The CDR3 has 13 residues. The DNA for the CDR3 is TGCGCCACCGGACTAGCGGGTTACAATGAGCAGTTCTTC. This sequence encodes CATGLAGYNEQFF.

The gene calls are TRBV4-1 and TRBJ2-7; 12 nucleotides line up with TRBD2. The germline CDR1 and CDR2 sequences are MGHRA and YSYEKL. The length of the CDR3 is 14 residues. V gave up 8 bases and J gave up 6 bases; unmatched junction bases: 8. The CDR3 DNA is TGCGCCAGCGCCCACCCGGGACTAGCGGGCGAGCAGTACTTC. Protein: CASAHPGLAGEQYF.

In its sample, this clonotype was seen a few times. CDR3 residues: CASSVQGNTEAFF. CDR3 DNA sequence: TGTGCCAGCAGCGTTCAGGGGAACACTGAAGCTTTCTTT. V and J are TRBV9 and TRBJ1-1; weak D call: TRBD1 (5 bases). V lost 2 bases and J 1 base, leaving 6 bases between the germline ends. The CDR3 loop spans 13 amino acids. The V gene's germline CDR1 is SGDLS and CDR2 YYNGEE.

This clonotype occurred a few times. The chain uses TRBV5-8 and TRBJ1-5; 7 bases fit TRBD1. Germline V gene data show CDR1 as SGHTS and CDR2 as YDEGEE. Losses at the gene ends were 4 bases for V and 2 bases for J; bases not matched to a gene: 6. The CDR3 totals 15 residues. CDR3 in amino acids: CASSPRGQGNQPQHF. The CDR3, as DNA: TGTGCCAGCAGCCCCAGAGGACAGGGCAATCAGCCCCAGCATTTT.

This clonotype was observed many times. This chain joins TRBV20-1 and TRBJ2-7, with D perhaps TRBD2 (6 bases). Trimming left V 7 bases short and J 5 bases short, with 21 bases between. In germline, CDR1 is DFQATT, CDR2 SNEGSKA (reference sequence). The CDR3 covers 14 residues. CDR3 in amino acids: CSVLRSGVSNEQYF. The DNA for the CDR3 is TGCAGTGTACTCCGTTCGGGAGTTAGCAACGAGCAGTACTTC.

The table lists this clonotype with many counts. This chain links TRBV19 with TRBJ2-1; 12 positions match TRBD2. The V gene's germline CDR1 is LNHDA and CDR2 SQIVND (reference sequence). The V gene end was trimmed by 3 bases and the J gene end by 7 bases; junction bases not matched to a gene: 10. This CDR3 contains 17 residues. The CDR3 protein is CASSIPSTSGRINEQFF. CDR3 DNA: TGTGCCAGTAGTATCCCGTCAACTAGCGGGAGGATAAATGAGCAGTTCTTC. The variable domain in full, completed from reference TRBV19 and TRBJ2-1, reads DGGITQSPKYLFRKEGQNVTLSCEQNLNHDAMYWYRQDPGQGLRLIYYSQIVNDFQKGDIAEGYSVSREKKESFPLTVTSAQKNPTAFYLCASSIPSTSGRINEQFFGPGTRLTVL.